These 13 T cell receptor beta chains came from one sample sequenced in a study of glioma-infiltrating T cells after dendritic cell vaccination. The time point is: after dendritic cell vaccination, including at tumor progression/relapse. This table comes from immunoSEQ multiplex PCR, and its TCRdb copy is limited to in-frame clones, with some not included. The sample has roughly 80,000 clones; roughly 84% are singletons. The specimen was blood, collected after dendritic cell vaccination. These receptors all stem from a human donor with glioblastoma.

The chain links TRBV11-3 to TRBJ2-7, with 12 nucleotides matching TRBD2. Germline trimming cut 5 bases from V and 3 bases from J; bases unmatched to any gene: 11. The CDR3 consists of 17 residues. Germline-derived CDR1 and CDR2 are SGHNT and YENEEA. This chain's CDR3 is CASSPRGLAGTFYEQYF. CDR3 nucleotide sequence: TGTGCCAGCAGCCCCCGAGGACTAGCGGGAACCTTCTACGAGCAGTACTTC.

CDR3 DNA sequence: TGCAGCGTTGAATTCGGGGGGGCCGGTGAGACCCAGTACTTC. As protein: CSVEFGGAGETQYF. J is TRBJ2-5 and V is TRBV29-1; 8 bases match TRBD2. Trimming removed 2 bases from V and 5 bases from J; junction bases left unmatched: 7. Germline assignment: CDR1 SQVTM and CDR2 ANQGSEA. The CDR3 extends over 14 amino acids.

V and J are TRBV7-6 and TRBJ1-2; a weak D match, TRBD1 (5 bases). The CDR3 runs 12 residues. V lost 5 bases to trimming and J lost 2 bases, with 6 bases between them. Germline loops: CDR1 SGHVS, CDR2 FNYEAQ. CDR3 amino acids: CASSRGNYGYTF. The CDR3 coding sequence is TGTGCCAGCAGCCGGGGGAACTATGGCTACACCTTC.

This clone appeared once. This same CDR3 is encoded by further DNA sequences in the sample. V and J are TRBV5-1 and TRBJ1-2; 12 nucleotides align to TRBD1. V lost 0 bases, J lost 4 bases, and 1 base stayed unmatched. CDR1 is SGHRS and CDR2 is YFSETQ in the germline V gene. This CDR3 region has 15 residues. The CDR3 spells CASSLGGQGAYGYTF. CDR3 DNA: TGCGCCAGCAGCTTGGGGGGACAGGGGGCCTATGGCTACACCTTC.

The chain carries TRBV6-6 and TRBJ2-5; 7 positions match TRBD1. The V and J ends lost 8 bases and 1 base, in that order; junction bases with no gene match: 1. Germline V gene lookup returns CDR1 MNHNY and CDR2 SVGAGI (reference sequence). The CDR3 runs to 12 residues. As DNA, the CDR3 is TGTGCCAGCCGGACAGGCCAAGAGACCCAGTACTTC. Its protein is CASRTGQETQYF.

This clone was picked up a small number of times. The DNA of the CDR3 is TGCGCCAGCAGCTTGATGGGGGCTAGCACAGATACGCAGTATTTT. It encodes CASSLMGASTDTQYF. The chain carries TRBV5-1 and TRBJ2-3; perhaps TRBD1 as D (6 bases). Trimming took 1 base from V and 0 from J, leaving 9 bases between them. This CDR3 is built from 15 residues. Germline CDR1 and CDR2: SGHRS and YFSETQ.

This sequence joins TRBV15 and TRBJ2-7, with D tentatively TRBD2 (6 bases). The CDR3 has 14 amino acids. Germline CDR1 is LNHNV and CDR2 is YYDKDF (reference sequence). Trimming removed 9 bases at V and 4 bases at J, with 19 bases between. In nucleotides, the CDR3 is TGTGCCACATCCCTTGGCGGGGCGGGATACGAGCAGTACTTC. Its protein product is CATSLGGAGYEQYF.

The rearrangement links TRBV29-1 to TRBJ1-1; a possible D gene is TRBD1 (5 bases). Germline V CDR1 and CDR2: SQVTM, ANQGSEA. The CDR3 sequence is 15 residues long. This chain's CDR3 is CSRPLPQGKGTEAFF. DNA for the CDR3: TGCAGTCGTCCCCTCCCTCAGGGTAAAGGGACTGAAGCTTTCTTT. The complete variable domain, with remaining parts taken from reference TRBV29-1 and TRBJ1-1, reads SAVISQKPSRDICQRGTSLTIQCQVDSQVTMMFWYRQQPGQSLTLIATANQGSEATYESGFVIDKFPISRPNLTFSTLTVSNMSPEDSSIYLCSRPLPQGKGTEAFFGQGTRLTVV.

The genes are TRBV5-1 and TRBJ2-2, with D perhaps TRBD2 (6 bases). The length of the CDR3 is 14 residues. V lost 7 bases, J lost 0 bases, and 10 bases lay in between. The V gene's germline CDR1 is SGHRS and CDR2 YFSETQ. CDR3: CASGGTANTGELFF. The CDR3 bases are TGCGCCAGCGGAGGGACGGCGAACACCGGGGAGCTGTTTTTT.

This chain connects TRBV5-1 to TRBJ2-1, with a possible D match to TRBD1 (6 bases). V was trimmed by 4 bases and J by 2 bases, leaving 10 bases between them. Germline V lookup: CDR1 SGHRS, CDR2 YFSETQ. The CDR3 covers 14 residues. For the CDR3, the DNA is TGCGCCAGCAGCAAGGGGGAACCCTACAATGAGCAGTTCTTC. Encoded protein: CASSKGEPYNEQFF.

The chain recombines TRBV29-1 with TRBJ2-1, with 13 bases aligning to TRBD2. J lost 2 bases, V lost 7 bases, and 5 bases had no gene match. This CDR3 region has 15 residues. Looked up from germline, CDR1 is SQVTM and CDR2 is ANQGSEA. The CDR3 spells CSGVLAGGPYNEQFF. CDR3 nucleotide sequence: TGCAGCGGGGTACTAGCGGGGGGGCCCTACAATGAGCAGTTCTTC.

The chain combines TRBV28 with TRBJ2-7; 8 bases map to TRBD1. CDR3 length: 15 residues. The V gene end was trimmed by 3 bases and the J gene end by 1 base; junction bases not matched to a gene: 5. Germline CDR1 and CDR2: MDHEN and SYDVKM. In DNA form, the CDR3 reads TGTGCCAGCAGTTTTCCAAGGACAGGGTCCTACGAGCAGTACTTC. It specifies CASSFPRTGSYEQYF.

The chain has TRBV1 and TRBJ1-3. TRBV1 corresponds to a pseudogene. The length of the CDR3 is 16 residues. DNA for the CDR3: TGCACCAGCAGCCCGCGGAGGGACCGGCCTGGAAACACCATATATTTT. It specifies CTSSPRRDRPGNTIYF.